Listed here are 13 T cell receptor beta chains from one sample, sequenced in a study of control samples from healthy donors and cancer patients. Method: immunoSEQ multiplex PCR; TCRdb's copy keeps in-frame clones and lacks some. The sample lists roughly 450,000 clones; around 90% were seen once. The sequenced sample was PBMCs. The origin of the receptors is a man aged 35 to 55 with head and neck cancer.

The chain carries TRBV2 and TRBJ2-3, with 12 bases fitting TRBD2. V shed 3 bases and J 2 bases; nucleotides not matched to a gene: 12. Germline V CDR1 and CDR2: SNHLY, FYNNEI. This CDR3 has 19 amino acids. Written as DNA, the CDR3 is TGTGCCAGCAGTGACGAACCGGGACTAGCGGGTCTACCCACAGATACGCAGTATTTT. Protein product: CASSDEPGLAGLPTDTQYF.

This chain uses TRBV6-2 or TRBV6-3 with TRBJ1-5; D not resolved. Trimming stripped 6 bases from V and 2 bases from J, with 17 bases between. This CDR3 is 16 amino acids long. Germline assignment: CDR1 MNHEY and CDR2 SVGEGT. CDR3 amino acids: CASSPTWSLGNQPQHF. The CDR3 DNA reads TGTGCCAGCAGCCCTACTTGGAGTTTGGGCAATCAGCCCCAGCATTTT.

The chain has TRBV9 and TRBJ2-3; the match to TRBD2 covers 11 bases. CDR1 and CDR2 from the germline V gene are SGDLS and YYNGEE. The CDR3 extends over 16 amino acids. V lost 4 bases, J lost 4 bases, and 8 bases stayed unmatched. The CDR3 DNA reads as TGTGCCAGCAGCTTATTCGGGACTAGCGGCGCAGATACGCAGTATTTT. Protein sequence: CASSLFGTSGADTQYF.

The rearrangement joins TRBV3-1 (or the pseudogene TRBV3-2) to TRBJ1-1, with 8 bases matching TRBD1. The CDR3 is 15 amino acids. V lost 3 bases and J lost 4; bases outside the gene matches: 7. Germline V gene data show CDR1 as LGHDT and CDR2 as YNNKEL (reference sequence). The DNA of the CDR3 is TGTGCCAGCAGCCAGCCTCAGGGGGCTCGCACTGAAGCTTTCTTT. Translated: CASSQPQGARTEAFF.

This rearrangement joins TRBV7-2 to TRBJ2-1; 13 positions agree with TRBD2. CDR3 length equals 16 residues. CDR1 and CDR2 (germline): SGHTA, FQGNSA. Trimming removed 5 bases from V and 6 bases from J; junction bases left unmatched: 7. CDR3 in amino acids: CASSLYWTSGSNEQFF. CDR3 DNA: TGTGCCAGCAGCCTATATTGGACTAGCGGGAGCAATGAGCAGTTCTTC.

The gene calls are TRBV6-6 and TRBJ1-4; tentative D call: TRBD1 (6 bases). The CDR3 sequence is 16 residues long. V lost 6 bases and J 4 bases, leaving 18 bases between the germline ends. Germline lookup yields CDR1 MNHNY and CDR2 SVGAGI (reference sequence). CDR3: CASRGTGKGGNEKLFF. For the CDR3, the DNA is TGTGCCAGCAGGGGAACAGGGAAAGGGGGTAATGAAAAACTGTTTTTT.

The chain uses TRBV12-3 or TRBV12-4 and TRBJ1-2; D not resolved. The CDR3 runs 12 residues. The V end was cut by 1 base, the J end by 3 bases, with 3 bases between. The CDR3 region is CASSLEHYGYTF. The DNA of the CDR3 is TGTGCCAGCAGTTTAGAGCACTATGGCTACACCTTC.

This sequence joins TRBV24-1 and TRBJ2-1; 7 positions agree with TRBD2. There are 15 residues in the CDR3. Germline assignment: CDR1 KGHDR and CDR2 SFDVKD. Germline trimming cut 3 bases from V and 7 bases from J; bases unmatched to any gene: 8. CDR3 sequence (DNA): TGTGCCACCAGTGATGTAGCGGGTCCTGGGAATGAGCAGTTCTTC. Translated, it gives CATSDVAGPGNEQFF.

The DNA of the CDR3 is TGTGCCACCAGTGATGCAGGGGTGGGTACGCAGTATTTT. Protein: CATSDAGVGTQYF. The chain links TRBV24-1 to TRBJ2-3, with D possibly being TRBD1 (6 bases). Trimming took 3 bases from V and 8 from J, leaving 11 bases between them. CDR1 and CDR2 (germline): KGHDR, SFDVKD. This CDR3 is 13 amino acids long.

This chain links TRBV28 with TRBJ2-4; 7 bases are a match to TRBD1. CDR3 length: 14 amino acids. The V and J ends lost 5 bases and 2 bases, in that order; junction bases with no gene match: 3. CDR1 is MDHEN and CDR2 is SYDVKM in the germline V gene. CDR3 loop: CASSEGATKNIQYF. The CDR3 DNA is TGTGCCAGCAGTGAGGGGGCCACCAAAAACATTCAGTACTTC.

The chain employs TRBV6-5 and TRBJ2-2; 8 bases line up with TRBD1. This CDR3 region has 13 residues. CDR1 MNHEY and CDR2 SVGAGI come from the germline V gene. Germline trimming cut 10 bases from V and 7 bases from J; bases unmatched to any gene: 8. CDR3 in DNA: TGTGCCACACGGACAGGGACCAGCGGGGAGCTGTTTTTT. This encodes CATRTGTSGELFF.

The J gene is TRBJ2-7, the V gene TRBV28, with 9 bases fitting TRBD2. The CDR3 sequence is 15 residues long. J gave up 6 bases and V 5 bases, and 11 bases lay outside the gene matches. Per germline, CDR1 MDHEN and CDR2 SYDVKM. The CDR3 region is CASSPAGGGAGEQYF. DNA for the CDR3: TGTGCCAGCAGTCCCGCGGGAGGGGGGGCAGGCGAGCAGTACTTC. Supplemented by reference TRBV28 and TRBJ2-7, the full variable domain reads DVKVTQSSRYLVKRTGEKVFLECVQDMDHENMFWYRQDPGLGLRLIYFSYDVKMKEKGDIPEGYSVSREKKERFSLILESASTNQTSMYLCASSPAGGGAGEQYFGPGTRLTVT.

This chain uses TRBV7-9 with TRBJ2-2; D unclear. Germline CDR1 is SEHNR and CDR2 is FQNEAQ (reference sequence). Trimming shortened V by 3 bases and J by 6 bases, and 11 bases separated the two germline ends. CDR3 size: 14 residues. CDR3 amino acids: CASSLAAGPGELFF. The CDR3 DNA sequence: TGTGCCAGCAGCTTGGCCGCCGGCCCCGGGGAGCTGTTTTTT. Full variable domain (remainder filled in from reference TRBV7-9 and TRBJ2-2): DTGVSQNPRHKITKRGQNVTFRCDPISEHNRLYWYRQTLGQGPEFLTYFQNEAQLEKSRLLSDRFSAERPKGSFSTLEIQRTEQGDSAMYLCASSLAAGPGELFFGEGSRLTVL.